This paragraph reports one T cell receptor (beta chain). V dropped 3 bases and J dropped 6; count of bases not matched to a gene: 8. This CDR3 is 15 amino acids long. Germline V gene data show CDR1 as LNHDA and CDR2 as SQIVND (reference sequence). The data are from a study of T cells in Graves' hyperthyroidism and ophthalmopathy. The TCR beta CDR3 regions underwent amplification using RNA transcripts as the source. During a first-round RT-PCR of the TCR CDR3, the HTBI primer set was used. TCRdb reprocessed the multiplex PCR reads with MiXCR, giving one entry per CDR3 protein. The sample has a few hundred thousand distinct CDR3 sequences; around 20% are singletons.

Specimen: blood. The receptor was isolated from a man younger than 35 with Graves' hyperthyroidism. The rearrangement uses TRBV19 and TRBJ2-7, with 10 bases identical to TRBD1. The CDR3 here is CASSIYGTGEREQYF. The CDR3 DNA is TGTGCCAGTAGTATTTATGGGACAGGGGAGCGCGAGCAGTACTTC.